These T cell receptor beta chains were read from a single sample in a study of CD8 T cells in Susac syndrome. In TCRdb, the immunoSEQ multiplex PCR reads were re-called with MiXCR into one record per CDR3 protein. Of tens of thousands of distinct CDR3 sequences listed, about 95% are singletons. Sequenced material: CD8+ T cells from PBMCs. The receptors come from a human donor with Susac syndrome. Each CDR3 is given with its conserved first and last residue. D genes are given only for firm matches. Clone size appears in some rows only: once, few, many, or a class for an expanded clone.

d_gene: -; v_gene: TRBV2; abundance: -; j_gene: TRBJ1-5; CDR3nt: TGTGCCAGCAGTGACCCCCACCCAGGTTGGCAGCCCCAGCATTTT; CDR3aa: CASSDPHPGWQPQHF
d_gene: -; v_gene: TRBV14; abundance: -; j_gene: TRBJ2-4; CDR3nt: TGTGCCAGCAGCCAAGAGGACCCAAACATTCAGTACTTC; CDR3aa: CASSQEDPNIQYF
d_gene: TRBD2; v_gene: TRBV20-1; abundance: -; j_gene: TRBJ2-7; CDR3nt: TGCAGTGCTAGAGACCCCCGTACTCGACTAGCGGACTCCTACGAGCAGTACTTC; CDR3aa: CSARDPRTRLADSYEQYF
d_gene: TRBD2; v_gene: TRBV14; abundance: -; j_gene: TRBJ2-5; CDR3nt: TGTGCCAGCAGCCCTCTAGCGGGATGGGGCCAAGAGACCCAGTACTTC; CDR3aa: CASSPLAGWGQETQYF
d_gene: -; v_gene: TRBV20-1; abundance: -; j_gene: TRBJ1-2; CDR3nt: TGCAGTGCTAGAGTTCACAGCGACTTCTATGGCTACACCTTC; CDR3aa: CSARVHSDFYGYTF
d_gene: -; v_gene: TRBV27; abundance: -; j_gene: TRBJ1-2; CDR3nt: TGTGCCAGCAGTCCCTCGGGGCTTTATGGCTACACCTTC; CDR3aa: CASSPSGLYGYTF
d_gene: TRBD2; v_gene: TRBV15; abundance: -; j_gene: TRBJ2-6; CDR3nt: TGTGCCACCAGCAGAGATTTAGCGGGAGCTGGGGCCAACGTCCTGACTTTC; CDR3aa: CATSRDLAGAGANVLTF
d_gene: -; v_gene: TRBV15; abundance: -; j_gene: TRBJ2-1; CDR3nt: TGTGCCACCAGCAGACGTACCTTTGATGAGCAGTTCTTC; CDR3aa: CATSRRTFDEQFF
d_gene: -; v_gene: TRBV4-1; abundance: -; j_gene: TRBJ2-1; CDR3nt: TGCGCCAGCAGCCAAGTTAGCCCCAGCTCCTACAATGAGCAGTTCTTC; CDR3aa: CASSQVSPSSYNEQFF
d_gene: -; v_gene: TRBV6-5; abundance: -; j_gene: TRBJ2-5; CDR3nt: TGTGCCAGCAGTTACGGCGGAGACCAAGAGACCCAGTACTTC; CDR3aa: CASSYGGDQETQYF
d_gene: -; v_gene: TRBV20-1; abundance: -; j_gene: TRBJ1-1; CDR3nt: TGCAGTGCTACGGGCCTTACGAACACTGAAGCTTTCTTT; CDR3aa: CSATGLTNTEAFF
d_gene: -; v_gene: TRBV2; abundance: -; j_gene: TRBJ2-3; CDR3nt: TGTGCCAGCAGTGACCCAACCCAGAGCACAGATACGCAGTATTTT; CDR3aa: CASSDPTQSTDTQYF
d_gene: -; v_gene: TRBV6-5; abundance: -; j_gene: TRBJ2-6; CDR3nt: TGTGCCAGCAGGGTCTCTGGGGCCAACGTCCTGACTTTC; CDR3aa: CASRVSGANVLTF
d_gene: -; v_gene: TRBV7-9; abundance: once; j_gene: TRBJ2-5; CDR3nt: TGTGCCAGCAGCCGGAAGCCAGGGGTTCGCCAAGAGACCCAGTACTTC; CDR3aa: CASSRKPGVRQETQYF
d_gene: -; v_gene: TRBV29-1; abundance: -; j_gene: TRBJ2-1; CDR3nt: TGCAGCGTTGAAGCCACATACAATGAGCAGTTCTTC; CDR3aa: CSVEATYNEQFF
d_gene: -; v_gene: TRBV25-1; abundance: -; j_gene: TRBJ2-5; CDR3nt: TGTGCCAGCAGTCGGGTTGGGACGACGGAGACCCAGTACTTC; CDR3aa: CASSRVGTTETQYF
d_gene: -; v_gene: TRBV9; abundance: -; j_gene: TRBJ2-5; CDR3nt: TGTGCCAGCAGCGTCTTTGGAGGGGGGGAGGAGACCCAGTACTTC; CDR3aa: CASSVFGGGEETQYF